The rows below give T cell receptor beta chains drawn from one sample of a study of T-cell reconstitution after alpha-beta-depleted transplantation in children. One entry per CDR3 protein results from TCRdb running MiXCR on the PCR reads. This sample yields approximately 150,000 distinct CDR3 sequences, of which about 9% are seen a single time; around 18% belongs to the top ten. The material was PBMCs, mostly from graft donor cells, obtained 180 days after TCRalphabeta/CD19-depleted stem cell transplant. Source of these receptors: a female patient aged 2-10 years who had a stem cell transplant for congenital amegakaryocytic thrombocytopenia, so the T cells may come from the graft donor. Each CDR3 is given with its conserved first and last residue. The order of the fields is V gene, D gene, J gene, clone size, CDR3 DNA, CDR3 protein. A D gene is named only where the DNA matches it firmly. Size values are once, few and many counts, or a class for expanded clones, and some rows have none.

TRBV7-9	.	TRBJ1-3	few	TGTGCCAGCAGCCCGCTTAATTTTGGAAACACCATATATTTT	CASSPLNFGNTIYF
TRBV27	.	TRBJ2-1	many	TGTGCCAGCAGTTTATGGTCAGGATCCCGGTCGGAGCAGTTCTTC	CASSLWSGSRSEQFF
TRBV7-2	.	TRBJ2-1	few	TGTGCCAGCAGCACGTGGACATACAATGAGCAGTTCTTC	CASSTWTYNEQFF
TRBV20-1	.	TRBJ2-5	many	TGCAGTGCTAGAGATATGGGGGGCAGGGAGACCCAGTACTTC	CSARDMGGRETQYF
TRBV28	TRBD2	TRBJ2-1	many	TGTGCCAGCAGTCCGGGACTAGCGGGAGCGCCCTACAATGAGCAGTTCTTC	CASSPGLAGAPYNEQFF
TRBV18	.	TRBJ1-3	few	TGTGCCAGCTCACCACGTCGGGCTAGCTCTGGAAACACCATATATTTT	CASSPRRASSGNTIYF
TRBV10-3	.	TRBJ1-2	few	TGTGCCATCAGTGAGTCGAGGGGGGCCGATGGCTACACCTTC	CAISESRGADGYTF
TRBV6-2/TRBV6-3	.	TRBJ2-1	few	TGTGCCAGCAGTTACCCCCGCGGCCTGTTCTTC	CASSYPRGLFF
TRBV9	TRBD2	TRBJ2-1	many	TGTGCCAGCAGCGTAGCGGGAGGCTCCTACAATGAGCAGTTCTTC	CASSVAGGSYNEQFF
TRBV20-1	TRBD1	TRBJ2-7	many	TGCAGTGCACTGCCGGGACAGGGGTTCAACGAGCAGTACTTC	CSALPGQGFNEQYF
TRBV4-1	TRBD2	TRBJ2-7	many	TGCGCCAGCAGCCAAGAAGCCCCCGGGACTAGCCTCTCCTACGAGCAGTACTTC	CASSQEAPGTSLSYEQYF
TRBV6-5	.	TRBJ2-1	few	TGTGCCAGCAGTTACGAGACGGGTACCTACAATGAGCAGTTCTTC	CASSYETGTYNEQFF
TRBV5-1	.	TRBJ1-5	many	TGCGCCAGCAGCCCCGGGCCCGGGGGCTATCAGCCCCAGCATTTT	CASSPGPGGYQPQHF
TRBV20-1	.	TRBJ1-6	many	TGCAGTGCTAGAGATCTGTGGGTTGAGTCACCCCTCCACTTT	CSARDLWVESPLHF
TRBV7-2	TRBD2	TRBJ2-1	few	TGTGCCAGCAGCTTAGTAACGCTAGCGGGAGGTTACAATGAGCAGTTCTTC	CASSLVTLAGGYNEQFF
TRBV10-3	TRBD1	TRBJ2-4	many	TGTGCCATCAGTGAGCGATTTCCGGGACAGGGGGTTCGGAACATTCAGTACTTC	CAISERFPGQGVRNIQYF
TRBV7-6	.	TRBJ2-7	many	TGTGCCAGCAGCTTAGATGGCAGGGGCACCCCCTACGAGCAGTACTTC	CASSLDGRGTPYEQYF
TRBV29-1	.	TRBJ2-5	few	TGCAGCGTTAGGACAGCCCAAGAGACCCAGTACTTC	CSVRTAQETQYF
TRBV5-4	.	TRBJ1-2	many	TGTGCCAGCAGACTCGGGACGTCAAACTATGGCTACACCTTC	CASRLGTSNYGYTF
TRBV7-7	TRBD2	TRBJ2-3	medium-sized	TGTGCCAGCAGCTTACAGGGAGGGACAGATACGCAGTATTTT	CASSLQGGTDTQYF
TRBV5-1	.	TRBJ2-5	many	TGCGCCAGCAGCTTTGGACCCGAAGAGACCCAGTACTTC	CASSFGPEETQYF
TRBV4-1	TRBD2	TRBJ2-3	few	TGCGCCAGCAGCCAGGTGTACTTGCGGGGGGTTGGCGATACGCAGTATTTT	CASSQVYLRGVGDTQYF
TRBV12-3/TRBV12-4	.	TRBJ2-3	many	TGTGCCAGCAGGAAGGACAGCACAGATACGCAGTATTTT	CASRKDSTDTQYF
TRBV20-1	.	TRBJ1-3	many	TGCAGTGCTGACAGTATTTATGGAAACACCATATATTTT	CSADSIYGNTIYF
TRBV20-1	.	TRBJ1-5	few	TGCAGTGCTAGCATGTGGGGGAAGGTCAATCAGCCCCAGCATTTT	CSASMWGKVNQPQHF
TRBV27	.	TRBJ1-6	.	TGTGCCAGCTCTGGAGCATGGTGGTCACCCCTCCACTTT	CASSGAWWSPLHF
TRBV5-1	TRBD2	TRBJ2-7	few	TGCGCCAGCAGCTCCGGGGGGTTCTACGAGCAGTACTTC	CASSSGGFYEQYF
TRBV6-1	TRBD1	TRBJ2-3	many	TGTGCCAGCAGGCGGACAGGTGCACAGGGTACGCAGTATTTT	CASRRTGAQGTQYF
TRBV10-3	.	TRBJ2-7	many	TGTGCCATCAGTGTTCCGGGACCCCGAGGTGTAACCTACGAGCAGTACTTC	CAISVPGPRGVTYEQYF
TRBV20-1	TRBD1	TRBJ1-1	many	TGCAGTGCTAGAGCCAGGGGGCGAGAGTTGTTAGTGAACACTGAAGCTTTCTTT	CSARARGRELLVNTEAFF
TRBV7-9	.	TRBJ2-2	many	TGTGCCAGCAGCCCTCCGGACGGACTCGGGGAGCTGTTTTTT	CASSPPDGLGELFF
TRBV5-1	TRBD2	TRBJ2-5	.	TGCGCCAGCAGCTACTGGCCGGGACTAGCCCTCCAAGAGACCCAGTACTTC	CASSYWPGLALQETQYF
TRBV7-9	TRBD1	TRBJ1-3	many	TGTGCCAGCAGCCGTCCGACAGGGGCTGGAAACACCATATATTTT	CASSRPTGAGNTIYF
TRBV4-3	TRBD2	TRBJ2-5	.	TGCGCCAGCAGCCAAGAAAGTCTAGCGGGACGGGAGACCCAGTACTTC	CASSQESLAGRETQYF
TRBV6-1	TRBD1	TRBJ1-5	many	TGTGCCAGCAGCTCGAACAGGGGAGGTCAGCCCCAGCATTTT	CASSSNRGGQPQHF
TRBV6-1	.	TRBJ2-3	many	TGTGCCAGCAGCCAACCGAACTGGTCCCGTCGCACAGATACGCAGTATTTT	CASSQPNWSRRTDTQYF
TRBV15	.	TRBJ1-5	many	TGTGCCACCAGCAGAGATAAGGGCATTCCCCAGCCCCAGCATTTT	CATSRDKGIPQPQHF
TRBV12-3/TRBV12-4	.	TRBJ1-2	many	TGTGCCAGCAGTTTTAGGGGGGGGCTCTATGGCTACACCTTC	CASSFRGGLYGYTF
TRBV6-5	.	TRBJ2-2	many	TGTGCGGTCCTTACCGGGGAGCTGTTTTTT	CAVLTGELFF
TRBV18	TRBD1	TRBJ2-5	.	TGTGCCAGCTCCGAAAACAGGGGGCAGGAGACCCAGTACTTC	CASSENRGQETQYF
TRBV7-3	TRBD1	TRBJ1-2	.	TGTGCCAGCAGCTTATTCTCAGACAGGGGGCTCGGTTATGACTACACCTTC	CASSLFSDRGLGYDYTF
TRBV3-1	.	TRBJ2-7	few	TGTGCCAGCAGCCCTCGAACCACTTGGGGCTACGAGCAGTACTTC	CASSPRTTWGYEQYF
TRBV7-2	.	TRBJ2-1	.	TGTGCCAGCAGCCCTCAGGGCTACTCCTACAATGAGCAGTTCTTC	CASSPQGYSYNEQFF
TRBV7-6	TRBD2	TRBJ2-3	many	TGTGCCAGCAGCTTAGAACCTAGCGGGGGGAGCACAGATACGCAGTATTTT	CASSLEPSGGSTDTQYF
TRBV5-8	.	TRBJ2-2	many	TGTGCCAGCAGCTTCGGCACCGGGGAGCTGTTTTTT	CASSFGTGELFF
TRBV5-1	TRBD1	TRBJ2-6	.	TGCGCCAGCAGCTTGGTTGGGACAGGGGGCGCTGGGGCCAACGTCCTGACTTTC	CASSLVGTGGAGANVLTF
TRBV28	.	TRBJ1-1	many	TGTGCCAGCAGCCCCGGGGCCTCGCGCACTGAAGCTTTCTTT	CASSPGASRTEAFF
TRBV7-9	.	TRBJ2-1	many	TGTGCCAGCAGAAGGGAGCAGTTCTTC	CASRREQFF